This T cell receptor (beta chain) comes out of a study of CD8+CD57+ T cells in acquired aplastic anemia (dated by TCRdb to the late 2010s). About the investigation overall: DNA extracted from sorted CD4+ and CD8+ cells had a mean of around 3 ug, with a range of 0.2 to 27.4 ug.

In the case of this clonotype: It lacks a known antigen. No per-base quality is available; no much larger clone lies one base away.

Profiling of TCR beta VDJ combinations and CDR3 sequences used genomic DNA as the template. An Illumina HiSeq 2000 was the platform used for TCR repertoire sequencing. The original methods were these. Repertoires were assessed using TRBV/TRBJ rearrangement plots, CDR3 size and DJ length profiles, and Simpson's diversity index. The immunodominant clone was defined as the most abundant DNA sequence in deep sequencing data. CDR3 amino acid sequences were screened for sharing across subjects and compared with published repertoires and the VDJdb database. TCRdb trimmed public reads at Q25 via fastp, called clones via MiXCR and kept in-frame beta chains. When rows share a CDR3 protein, they turn into one entry using the most common DNA and genes. TCRdb, rather than the study authors, made the V and J calls. The sample profile shows 150,000 to 200,000 distinct CDR3 sequences; 64% of them were found once. 40% to 55% of the sample goes to the ten largest clones.

TCR repertoires of sorted CD4+ and CD8+ blood T cells from severe aplastic anemia patients and healthy subjects were deep-sequenced in the study. Ficoll-Paque density gradient centrifugation was used to isolate peripheral blood mononuclear cells. Before DNA was extracted, CD4+ and CD8+ T cells were sorted using either FACS or magnetic beads. Counted from cysteine to phenylalanine, this CDR3 has 15 amino acids. Of all the DNA, just the CDR3 is kept, 45 bases in frame from base 1. Based on the germline V gene (reference sequence), the CDR1 and CDR2 sequences are LNHDA and SQIVND. V is reduced by 0 bases and J by 9 bases, leaving a spacing of 12 bases between them. What the study reported, not specific to this receptor: Around 27 CD8+ CDR3 sequences were found to be shared between patients and controls, but these sequences appeared to be highly expressed in patients and within the immunodominant clones of the patients. No significant difference in CD8+ Simpson's diversity was found between patients and healthy controls (P=0.060).

This clonotype was obtained from a human donor with severe aplastic anemia or a healthy control (not recorded which). The sequenced material came from sorted CD4+, CD8+, or CD8+CD57+ T cells (not recorded which) from PBMCs. The rearranged chain carries TRBV19 and TRBJ1-6, and possibly TRBD1, on 6 matching bases. The CDR3 region reads CASSIEEGGSSPLHF. The nucleotides read TGTGCCAGTAGTATAGAAGAAGGGGGGAGTTCACCCCTCCACTTT.